Below, 19 T cell receptor beta chains from the same sample are listed, as sequenced in a study of T cell repertoires in cytomegalovirus infection. TCRdb re-analysed the reads in MiXCR, keeping a single row per CDR3 protein. This sample has fewer than 300,000 distinct CDR3 sequences, with roughly 26% found just once. The material sequenced was PBMCs. The receptors shown here come from a human donor in good health (CMV status not recorded). Some clones in this sample may be carry-over from other donors' samples.

This clonotype was observed a few times. The V gene is TRBV6-2 or TRBV6-3, the J gene TRBJ2-7, with D possibly TRBD2 on 6 matching bases. The CDR3 length is 15 residues. Trimming shortened V by 1 base and J by 5 bases, and 15 bases separated the two germline ends. CDR1 MNHEY and CDR2 SVGEGT come from the germline V gene. The CDR3 DNA follows: TGTGCCAGCAGTTACTTACTAGCCTTGAGCCACGAGCAGTACTTC. This translates into CASSYLLALSHEQYF.

Here the CDR3 DNA reads TGCAGTGCAAATTCACCGGGACAGAGATACAATGAGCAGTTCTTC. As protein: CSANSPGQRYNEQFF. This sequence joins TRBV20-1 and TRBJ2-1, with TRBD1 matching 7 bases. The CDR3 loop spans 15 amino acids. CDR1 and CDR2 from the germline V gene are DFQATT and SNEGSKA (reference sequence). The V gene end was trimmed by 6 bases and the J gene end by 4 bases; junction bases not matched to a gene: 12.

The chain employs TRBV19 and TRBJ2-1; 8 bases map to TRBD2. V was pared by 3 bases and J by 3 bases, with 4 bases of the junction left unmatched. CDR3 length: 15 amino acids. CDR1 is LNHDA, CDR2 SQIVND, per germline (reference sequence). The CDR3 coding sequence is TGTGCCAGTAGTATGGGTAGCGGGATCTACAATGAGCAGTTCTTC. Amino acids: CASSMGSGIYNEQFF.

This clonotype was picked up many times. The CDR3 nucleotides read TGTGCCAGCAGCGACCCAATGAGGGGCTACACCTTC. It is translated as CASSDPMRGYTF. The chain joins TRBV7-2 to TRBJ1-2; no firm D call. Germline loops: CDR1 SGHTA, CDR2 FQGNSA. With 5 bases removed from V and 8 bases from J, the gap between germline ends came to 12 bases. CDR3 length: 12 residues.

This sequence joins TRBV28 and TRBJ2-7; 11 bases align to TRBD2. Germline lookup yields CDR1 MDHEN and CDR2 SYDVKM. This CDR3 has 16 amino acids. The V and J ends lost 2 bases and 6 bases, in that order; junction bases with no gene match: 9. The CDR3 coding sequence is TGTGCCAGCAGTTTAACGGGTAGCGGGAGGGCCGGCGAGCAGTACTTC. Translation: CASSLTGSGRAGEQYF.

This clonotype was observed a handful of times. The chain is built from TRBV12-3 or TRBV12-4 and TRBJ1-6; D remains unclear. The V gene lost 6 bases and the J gene lost 10 bases, with 16 bases spanning the gap. The CDR3 is made up of 14 amino acids. The CDR3, as DNA: TGTGCCAGCAGGGAGGGCAGGCTCGGGTCACCCCTCCACTTT. Protein product: CASREGRLGSPLHF.

This clonotype was observed at least ten times. V and J are TRBV7-6 and TRBJ1-1; 7 bases fit TRBD1. The trim removed 2 bases at V and 3 bases at J, leaving 9 bases unmatched. Germline CDR1 and CDR2: SGHVS and FNYEAQ. The CDR3 has 16 residues. The CDR3 DNA reads as TGTGCCAGCAGCTTAATGGCCCAGGGGGGGTACACTGAAGCTTTCTTT. Protein product: CASSLMAQGGYTEAFF.

The V and J genes are TRBV14 and TRBJ2-6; D is unclear. The CDR3 length is 15 residues. CDR1 is SGHDN, CDR2 FVKESK, per germline. The germline V and J ends were trimmed by 6 bases and 4 bases, with 13 bases remaining between them. This chain's CDR3 is CASSPLLRGANVLTF. In DNA form, the CDR3 reads TGTGCCAGCAGTCCCCTACTAAGAGGGGCCAACGTCCTGACTTTC.

As for this clonotype: The junction and the germline gene differ at one end; a read error may be behind it. The V and J genes are TRBV6-6 and TRBJ2-2; a possible D gene is TRBD2 (5 bases). This CDR3 spans 15 amino acids. Germline V gives CDR1 MNHNY, CDR2 SVGAGI (reference sequence). Here the CDR3 reads CASSPILVFTGELLF. As DNA, the CDR3 is TGTGCCAGCAGTCCGATTTTAGTTTTCACCGGGGAGCTGTTGTTT.

The genes are TRBV7-2 and TRBJ2-7; perhaps TRBD1 as D (6 bases). The V gene's germline CDR1 is SGHTA and CDR2 FQGNSA. The CDR3 consists of 14 residues. The ends were cut back, 7 bases at V and 5 bases at J, with 18 bases in the middle. CDR3 amino acids: CASTPSRGNDEQYF. The CDR3 DNA follows: TGTGCCAGCACCCCGTCGAGGGGGAATGACGAGCAGTACTTC.

This clonotype occurred many times. No conserved phenylalanine or tryptophan ends this CDR3, so it is likely a read error. The limits of the CDR3 on the DNA are not certain, so only TCRdb's listed CDR3 is given. The CDR3 is CASSAGTHSL. The J gene is TRBJ1-1, the V gene TRBV2; the table's TRBD1 call for D was not verified on the DNA. From germline, CDR1 is SNHLY and CDR2 FYNNEI. 10 amino acids form the CDR3, both terminal residues included.

The V gene is TRBV6-4, the J gene TRBJ2-7, with 10 bases lining up with TRBD1. The CDR3 is made up of 17 amino acids. Germline lookup yields CDR1 MRHNA and CDR2 SNTAGT. V lost 0 bases and J lost 5; bases outside the gene matches: 10. CDR3 sequence reads: CASSDSVSGQGLDEQYF. The CDR3 bases are TGTGCCAGCAGTGACTCGGTTTCGGGACAGGGGCTCGACGAGCAGTACTTC.

The genes are TRBV28 and TRBJ1-5; TRBD1 might be the D (5 bases). V was clipped by 1 base and J by 5 bases, with 12 bases between them. The CDR3 runs 15 residues. Germline V gene data show CDR1 as MDHEN and CDR2 as SYDVKM. CDR3 coding DNA: TGTGCCAGCAGTTTATTCGGGGGATTCTATCAGCCCCAGCATTTT. Its protein is CASSLFGGFYQPQHF. The whole variable domain, filled in from reference TRBV28 and TRBJ1-5, reads DVKVTQSSRYLVKRTGEKVFLECVQDMDHENMFWYRQDPGLGLRLIYFSYDVKMKEKGDIPEGYSVSREKKERFSLILESASTNQTSMYLCASSLFGGFYQPQHFGDGTRLSIL.

This clonotype was seen a few times. The chain links TRBV15 to TRBJ1-4, with D uncertain. The CDR3 runs to 14 residues. The V and J ends lost 4 bases and 0 bases respectively, with 6 bases between them. Germline V gives CDR1 LNHNV, CDR2 YYDKDF (reference sequence). CDR3: CATSNEATNEKLFF. The CDR3 nucleotides read TGTGCCACCAGCAATGAGGCAACTAATGAAAAACTGTTTTTT. The complete variable domain, with remaining parts taken from reference TRBV15 and TRBJ1-4, reads DAMVIQNPRYQVTQFGKPVTLSCSQTLNHNVMYWYQQKSSQAPKLLFHYYDKDFNNEADTPDNFQSRRPNTSFCFLDIRSPGLGDTAMYLCATSNEATNEKLFFGSGTQLSVL.

The table lists this clonotype with many counts. The chain has TRBV7-2 and TRBJ2-7; D not certain. The length of the CDR3 is 14 residues. Trimming removed 5 bases at V and 4 bases at J, with 15 bases between. Germline V gene sequence: CDR1 SGHTA, CDR2 FQGNSA. The CDR3 nucleotides read TGTGCCAGCAGCCGGCCCGAGGTGTGGTACGAGCAGTACTTC. It codes for CASSRPEVWYEQYF.

This clonotype occurred many times. The V call is TRBV7-2, the J call TRBJ2-3; 15 nucleotides line up with TRBD2. V lost 2 bases to trimming and J lost 8 bases; unmatched junction nucleotides: 5. The CDR3 consists of 16 residues. Germline CDR1 reads SGHTA; CDR2 reads FQGNSA. CDR3 DNA: TGTGCCAGCAGCTTACATGGACTAGCGGGAGGGGGTACGCAGTATTTT. This translates into CASSLHGLAGGGTQYF. The full variable domain, completed using reference TRBV7-2 and TRBJ2-3, is GAGVSQSPSNKVTEKGKDVELRCDPISGHTALYWYRQSLGQGLEFLIYFQGNSAPDKSGLPSDRFSAERTGGSVSTLTIQRTQQEDSAVYLCASSLHGLAGGGTQYFGPGTRLTVL.

Here the CDR3 reads CASFEGRGRRLFF. The CDR3 coding sequence is TGTGCCAGCTTCGAGGGCAGGGGGAGAAGACTGTTTTTT. The rearrangement joins TRBV18 to TRBJ1-4; TRBD1 matches 7 bases. V gave up 7 bases and J gave up 13 bases; unmatched junction bases: 12. Germline CDR1 reads KGHSH; CDR2 reads LQKENI. The CDR3 length is 13 residues.

As regards this clonotype: This sequence may be a read error, since a much larger clone differs from it by one base. The V gene is TRBV2, the J gene TRBJ2-7; D may be TRBD1 or TRBD2 (5 bases each). V dropped 6 bases and J dropped 5 bases, with 23 bases sitting between them. CDR1 is SNHLY, CDR2 FYNNEI, per germline. The CDR3 extends over 16 amino acids. The CDR3 loop is CASSGSGLRRDHEQYF. CDR3 nucleotides: TGTGCCAGCAGCGGCTCCGGGCTCCGAAGGGACCACGAGCAGTACTTC.

The rearrangement joins TRBV18 to TRBJ2-5; D unclear. The CDR3 has 12 amino acids. V gave up 0 bases and J gave up 3 bases, with 2 bases separating them. The V gene's germline CDR1 is KGHSH and CDR2 LQKENI. This CDR3 reads CASSPPEETQYF. The CDR3 coding sequence is TGTGCCAGCTCACCACCGGAAGAGACCCAGTACTTC.